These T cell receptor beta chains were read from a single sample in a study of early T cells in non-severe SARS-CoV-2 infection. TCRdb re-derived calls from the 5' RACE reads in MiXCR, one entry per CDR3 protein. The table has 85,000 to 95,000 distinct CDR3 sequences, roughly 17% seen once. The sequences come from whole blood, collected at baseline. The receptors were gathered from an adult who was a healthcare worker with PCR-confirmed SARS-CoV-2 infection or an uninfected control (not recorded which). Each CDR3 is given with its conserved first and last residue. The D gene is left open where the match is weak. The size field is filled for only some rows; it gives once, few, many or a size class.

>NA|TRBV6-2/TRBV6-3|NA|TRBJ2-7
TGTGCCAGCAGTTACTCGACGTCCTACGAGCAGTACTTC
CASSYSTSYEQYF
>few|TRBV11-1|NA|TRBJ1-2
TGTGCCAGCAGCTTAGTCCCAGCAGCGGGCTACACCTTC
CASSLVPAAGYTF
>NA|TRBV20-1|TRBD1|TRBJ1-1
TGCAGTGCTAGCCAACAGGGGGCGAGCACTGAAGCTTTCTTT
CSASQQGASTEAFF
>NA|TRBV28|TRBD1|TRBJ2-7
TGTGCCAGCAGTACCCCCGGGACAGCGTTCTACGAGCAGTACTTC
CASSTPGTAFYEQYF
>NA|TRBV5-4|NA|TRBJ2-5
TGTGCCAGCAGCTTGGCCTTACAAGAGACCCAGTACTTC
CASSLALQETQYF
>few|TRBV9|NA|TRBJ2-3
TGTGCCAGCAGCGTAGCTGCCGGGTCCCCAGATACGCAGTATTTT
CASSVAAGSPDTQYF
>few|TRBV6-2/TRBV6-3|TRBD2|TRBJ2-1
TGTGCCAGCAGCTTACTAGCGGGGTTCGACAATGAGCAGTTCTTC
CASSLLAGFDNEQFF
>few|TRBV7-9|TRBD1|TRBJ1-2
TGTGCCAGCAGTCAACAGGGGAGGGGTGATGGCTACACCTTC
CASSQQGRGDGYTF
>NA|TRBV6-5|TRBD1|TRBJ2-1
TGTGCCAGCAGTTATGGGGGACAGGGAGACAATGAGCAGTTCTTC
CASSYGGQGDNEQFF
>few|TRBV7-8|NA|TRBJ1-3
TGTGCCAGCAGCTCCGGACAGCCGTACACCATATATTTT
CASSSGQPYTIYF
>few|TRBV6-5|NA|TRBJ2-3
TGTGCCAGCAGATTCCTAGATACGCAGTATTTT
CASRFLDTQYF
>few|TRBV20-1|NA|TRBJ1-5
TGCAGTGCTACCCAGATGGCGGGGAATCAGCCCCAGCATTTT
CSATQMAGNQPQHF
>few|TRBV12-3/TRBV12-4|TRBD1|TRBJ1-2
TGTGCCAGCAGTTATGGGACAGCCCGCGGCTACACCTTC
CASSYGTARGYTF
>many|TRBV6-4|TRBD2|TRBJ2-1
TGTGCCAGCAGTGTCGCGGGAGGTACGAATGAGCAGTTCTTC
CASSVAGGTNEQFF
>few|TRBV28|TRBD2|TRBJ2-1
TGTGCCAGCGGGCGAAGGGCGGGAGTGAGGAATGAGCAGTTCTTC
CASGRRAGVRNEQFF
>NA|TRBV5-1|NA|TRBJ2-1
TGCGCCAGCAGCTTGGAACAGGGTTCTGAGCAGTTCTTC
CASSLEQGSEQFF
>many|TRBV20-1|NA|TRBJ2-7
TGCAGTGCTACCCTGGGTCCAATCTACGAGCAGTACTTC
CSATLGPIYEQYF
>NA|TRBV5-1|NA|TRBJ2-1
TGCGCCAGCAGCTCGACTCCCAAACCCTATGATGAGCAGTTCTTC
CASSSTPKPYDEQFF
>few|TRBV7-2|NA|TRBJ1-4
TGTGCCAGCAGCTTGAATCAGGGTGGGGTTGAAAAACTGTTTTTT
CASSLNQGGVEKLFF
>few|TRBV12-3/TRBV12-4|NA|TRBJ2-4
TGTGCCAGCAGTCGGGGGAGAGGACAGTACTTC
CASSRGRGQYF
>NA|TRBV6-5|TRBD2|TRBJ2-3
TGTGCCAGCAGTTACTCGATAGCCTTCGGCGGGAGACCTACAGATACGCAGTATTTT
CASSYSIAFGGRPTDTQYF